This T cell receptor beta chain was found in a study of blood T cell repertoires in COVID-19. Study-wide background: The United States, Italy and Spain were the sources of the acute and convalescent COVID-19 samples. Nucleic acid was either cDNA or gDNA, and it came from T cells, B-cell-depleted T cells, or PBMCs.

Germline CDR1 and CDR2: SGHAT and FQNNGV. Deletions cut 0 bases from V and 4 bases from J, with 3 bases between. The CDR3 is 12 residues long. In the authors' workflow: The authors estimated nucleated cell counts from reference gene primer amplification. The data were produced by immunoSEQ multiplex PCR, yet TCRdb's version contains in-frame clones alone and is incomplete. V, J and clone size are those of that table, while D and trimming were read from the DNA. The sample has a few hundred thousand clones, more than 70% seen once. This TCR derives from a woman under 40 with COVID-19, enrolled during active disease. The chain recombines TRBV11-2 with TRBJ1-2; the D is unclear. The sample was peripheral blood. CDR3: CASSLDIYGYTF. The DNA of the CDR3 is TGTGCCAGCAGCTTAGACATCTATGGCTACACCTTC.